This T cell receptor (beta chain) was captured by sequencing in a study of blood T cell repertoires in COVID-19. This clone was seen a few times. Libraries were prepared by immunoSEQ multiplex PCR; TCRdb keeps only in-frame clonotypes and omits some of them. The top ten hold approximately 6% of the sample, which has more than 250,000 clones, 85% to 90% seen once. The CDR3 extends over 14 amino acids. With 9 bases clipped from V and 5 bases from J, the junction kept 10 bases outside the gene matches. Germline V lookup: CDR1 LGHNT, CDR2 FRNRAP. This rearrangement joins TRBV12-5 to TRBJ1-1; 9 bases map to TRBD1. The specimen was peripheral blood. The sequence derives from a woman in her fifties or sixties with COVID-19, enrolled during active disease. The CDR3 spells CASRKGTGRTEAFF. The CDR3 DNA reads as TGTGCTAGCAGAAAAGGGACAGGGAGGACTGAAGCTTTCTTT.